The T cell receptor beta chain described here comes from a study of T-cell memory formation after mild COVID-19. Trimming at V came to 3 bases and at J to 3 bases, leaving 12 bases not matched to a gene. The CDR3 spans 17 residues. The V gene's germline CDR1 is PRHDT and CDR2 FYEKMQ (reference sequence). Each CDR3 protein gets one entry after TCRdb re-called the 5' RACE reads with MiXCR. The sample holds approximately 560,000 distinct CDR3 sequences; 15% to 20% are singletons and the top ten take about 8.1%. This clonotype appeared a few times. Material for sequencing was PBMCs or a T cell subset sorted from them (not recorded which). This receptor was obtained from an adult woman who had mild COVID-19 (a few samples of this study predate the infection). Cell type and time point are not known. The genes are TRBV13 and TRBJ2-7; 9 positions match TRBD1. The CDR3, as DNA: TGTGCCAGCAGCTTGGGACAGGGCCACGCCGGACTCTACGAGCAGTACTTC. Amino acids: CASSLGQGHAGLYEQYF.